This T cell receptor (beta chain) was documented in a study of CD8 T cells in ankylosing spondylitis. Libraries of TCR beta came from quantitative 5'-RACE with molecular barcodes. TCRdb fed the 5' RACE reads into MiXCR, producing one record per CDR3 protein. The data contain about 160,000 distinct CDR3 sequences, about a sixth of them singletons. The CDR3 extends over 15 amino acids. V dropped 1 base and J dropped 3 bases, with 7 bases sitting between them. Germline V gene data show CDR1 as SGHAT and CDR2 as FQNNGV. The sample holds many counts of this clonotype. The J gene is TRBJ1-6, the V gene TRBV11-2; the D is unclear. The sequenced sample was blood, either unsorted or a sorted T cell fraction (not recorded which). This clonotype was obtained from a male donor with ankylosing spondylitis or in good health (not recorded which). The DNA of the CDR3 is TGTGCCAGCAGCTTAGGAACAGTCTATAATTCACCCCTCCACTTT. Its translation: CASSLGTVYNSPLHF.